This T cell receptor beta chain was sequenced in a study of regulatory T cells in long-lasting Graves disease (dated by TCRdb to the early 2020s). Describing the broader study: To count as having persistent Graves' disease, a patient had to have received antithyroid drug treatment for over 5 years with TSH receptor autoantibodies remaining persistently positive. This study used TCR sequencing and RNA sequencing of peripheral blood to compare persistent Graves' disease patients against newly diagnosed Graves' disease patients. The study was registered as a clinical trial and conducted in China. TCR sequencing covered 13 persistent and roughly 20 newly diagnosed Graves' disease patients, some 33 samples in total. In the clinical cohort, patients with persistent Graves' disease had used antithyroid drugs for an average of roughly ten years.

There are many counts of this clonotype. It lacks a known antigen. No base quality values were provided; no much bigger clone lies one nucleotide off. Per the publication, the time point label means: persistent/refractory GD, antithyroid drugs over 5 years with positive TRAb. For both TCR sequencing and RNA sequencing, RNA was extracted from PBMCs in TRIzol. Graves' disease was diagnosed according to American Thyroid Association guidelines. Patients were recruited from an endocrinology department in Xi'an, China. From each patient, 8 to 10 milliliters of peripheral blood was collected into an EDTA anticoagulant tube. Ficoll Paque Plus density gradient separation was used to isolate PBMCs, and no further T cell sorting was performed. An Agilent 2100 Bioanalyzer and agarose gel were used to check RNA quality, and a NanoDrop 2000 was used to measure RNA concentration. What the work shows at the level of the full study, not this receptor alone: Only peripheral blood was studied, because thyroid tissue, the primary lesion, was inaccessible. Preferential use of TRBV28, TRBJ1-2 and TRBJ2-5 was observed in persistent disease, whereas TRBV20-1 and TRBJ2-1 were favored in newly diagnosed disease. The authors noted that the small sample size was a limitation that may lower accuracy. Compared with newly diagnosed patients, persistent Graves' disease patients had lower TCR Shannon entropy and fewer highly expanded clones, which suggests clonal expansion. Persistent patients shared more public clonotypes among themselves (more than 2,500) than newly diagnosed patients did (more than 850). Only the TCR beta chain was sequenced and analyzed.

From the germline V gene, CDR1 is MNHEY and CDR2 is SVGEGT. Including the terminal cysteine and phenylalanine, the CDR3 comprises 14 residues. Here the CDR3 DNA is all that survives: 42 bases in frame from base 1. Unmatched junction bases come to 5, with V trimmed by 8 bases and J by 2 bases. Library construction relied on multiplex PCR. Sequencer: Illumina HiSeq 4000. TCR beta libraries were built with iRepertoire HTBI primers and Arm-PCR amplification of CDR3 regions. Before sequencing, the PCR products went through gel purification. Per the source publication's procedure: Gene usage analysis of CDR3 amino acid clonotypes relied on the 60 or so TRBV and around 14 TRBJ segments identified across samples. Filtered high-quality paired reads were merged into contigs using COPE and FqMerger. BLAST was used to align contigs to IMGT TRBV, TRBD and TRBJ reference genes, with CDR3 defined following IMGT. Clonotypes above 0.1% frequency were classified as highly expanded clones. Shannon entropy served as the measure of repertoire diversity, while the Gini coefficient captured V-J evenness. Public clonotypes were defined as clonotypes shared by more than one individual. Starting from the raw public reads, TCRdb applied fastp trimming at Q25, assembled clones with MiXCR and retained in-frame beta chains. For every CDR3 protein sequence, its rows merge into one entry that carries the most common genes and DNA. The V and J calls were not made by the authors but by TCRdb's processing. Within this sample are over 300,000 distinct CDR3 sequences, with roughly 21% of them counted one time only. The top ten clones comprise less than 30% of the sample.

The source of this sequence is a female donor with Graves disease. Recombination linked TRBV6-2 or TRBV6-3 to TRBJ2-7; 11 junctional bases match TRBD2. The starting material was peripheral blood mononuclear cells (PBMCs), obtained when the disease was refractory, from a patient treated with antithyroid drugs. The nucleotides read TGTGCCAGCCTCTTGACTAGCGGGGCCTACGAGCAGTACTTC. Translated, it gives CASLLTSGAYEQYF.